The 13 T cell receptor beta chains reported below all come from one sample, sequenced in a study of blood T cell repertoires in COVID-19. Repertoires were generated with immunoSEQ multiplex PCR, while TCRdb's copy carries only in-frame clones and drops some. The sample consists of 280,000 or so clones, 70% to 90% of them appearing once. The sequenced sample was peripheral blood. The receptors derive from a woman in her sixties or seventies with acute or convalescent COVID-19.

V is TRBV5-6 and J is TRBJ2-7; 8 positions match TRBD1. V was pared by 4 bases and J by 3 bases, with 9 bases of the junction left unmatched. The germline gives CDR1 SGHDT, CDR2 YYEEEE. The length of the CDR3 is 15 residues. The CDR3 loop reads CASSPGQGAHYEQYF. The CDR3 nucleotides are TGTGCCAGCAGCCCGGGGCAGGGGGCTCACTACGAGCAGTACTTC.

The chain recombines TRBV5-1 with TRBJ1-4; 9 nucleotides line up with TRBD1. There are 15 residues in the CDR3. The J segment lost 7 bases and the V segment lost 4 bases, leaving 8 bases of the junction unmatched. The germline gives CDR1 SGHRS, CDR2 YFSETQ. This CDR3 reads CASSTDRGWGEKLFF. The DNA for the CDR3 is TGCGCCAGCAGCACCGACAGGGGGTGGGGTGAAAAACTGTTTTTT.

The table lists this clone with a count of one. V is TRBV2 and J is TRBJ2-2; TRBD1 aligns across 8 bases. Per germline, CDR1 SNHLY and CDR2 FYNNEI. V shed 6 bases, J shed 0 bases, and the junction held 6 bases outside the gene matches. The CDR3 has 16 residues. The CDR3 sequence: CASSARQGPNTGELFF. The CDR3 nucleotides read TGTGCCAGCAGCGCCCGACAGGGGCCGAACACCGGGGAGCTGTTTTTT.

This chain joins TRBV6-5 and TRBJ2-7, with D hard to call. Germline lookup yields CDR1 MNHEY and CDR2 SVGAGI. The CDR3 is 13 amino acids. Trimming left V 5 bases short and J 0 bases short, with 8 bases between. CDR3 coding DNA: TGTGCCAGCAGTAGACTCATCTCCTACGAGCAGTACTTC. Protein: CASSRLISYEQYF.

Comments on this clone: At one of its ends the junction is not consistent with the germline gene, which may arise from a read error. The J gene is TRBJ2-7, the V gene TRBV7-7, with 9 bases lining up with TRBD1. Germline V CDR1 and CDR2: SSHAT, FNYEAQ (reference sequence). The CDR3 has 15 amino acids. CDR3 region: CASSLGTGPPSEQYF. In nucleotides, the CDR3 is TGTGCTAGCAGCCTAGGGACAGGGCCGCCCTCCGAGCAGTACTTC. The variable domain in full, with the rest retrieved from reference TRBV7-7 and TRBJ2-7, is GAGVSQSPRYKVTKRGQDVTLRCDPISSHATLYWYQQALGQGPEFLTYFNYEAQPDKSGLPSDRFSAERPEGSISTLTIQRTEQRDSAMYRCASSLGTGPPSEQYFGPGTRLTVT.

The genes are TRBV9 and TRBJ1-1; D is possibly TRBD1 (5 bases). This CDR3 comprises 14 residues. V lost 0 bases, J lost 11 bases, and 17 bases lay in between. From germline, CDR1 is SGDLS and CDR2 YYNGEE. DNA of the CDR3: TGTGCCAGCAGCGTAGGTGGGCAGGGAAATTTGGCTTTCTTT. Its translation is CASSVGGQGNLAFF. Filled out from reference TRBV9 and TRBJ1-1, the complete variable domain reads DSGVTQTPKHLITATGQRVTLRCSPRSGDLSVYWYQQSLDQGLQFLIQYYNGEERAKGNILERFSAQQFPDLHSELNLSSLELGDSALYFCASSVGGQGNLAFFGQGTRLTVV.

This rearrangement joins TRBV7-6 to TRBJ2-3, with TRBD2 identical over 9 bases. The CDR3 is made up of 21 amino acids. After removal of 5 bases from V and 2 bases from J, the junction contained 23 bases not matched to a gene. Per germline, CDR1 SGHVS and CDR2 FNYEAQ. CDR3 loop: CASSPRLATRQGGGATDTQYF. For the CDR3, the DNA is TGTGCCAGCAGCCCACGTCTGGCAACCAGACAGGGCGGGGGGGCCACAGATACGCAGTATTTT.

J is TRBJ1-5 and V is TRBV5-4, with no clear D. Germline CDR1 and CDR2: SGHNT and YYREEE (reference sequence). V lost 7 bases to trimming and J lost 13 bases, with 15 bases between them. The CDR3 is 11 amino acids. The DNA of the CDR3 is TGTGCCAGCGGTATTCCGGAGATACAGCATTTT. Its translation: CASGIPEIQHF.

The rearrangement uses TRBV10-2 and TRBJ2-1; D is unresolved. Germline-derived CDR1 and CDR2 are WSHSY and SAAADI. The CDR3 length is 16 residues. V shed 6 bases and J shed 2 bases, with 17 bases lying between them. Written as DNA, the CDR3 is TGCGCCAGCAGACAAAGCGCTAGTTCCCCCTACAATGAGCAGTTCTTC. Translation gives CASRQSASSPYNEQFF.

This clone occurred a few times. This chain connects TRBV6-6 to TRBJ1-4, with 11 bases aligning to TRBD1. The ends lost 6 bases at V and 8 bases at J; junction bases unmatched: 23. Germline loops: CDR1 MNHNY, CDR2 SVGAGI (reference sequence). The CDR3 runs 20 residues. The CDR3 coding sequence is TGTGCCAGCAGCACGAGGTCCCCGGGACAGGGGGTCTTGGTTGACGAAAAACTGTTTTTT. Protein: CASSTRSPGQGVLVDEKLFF.

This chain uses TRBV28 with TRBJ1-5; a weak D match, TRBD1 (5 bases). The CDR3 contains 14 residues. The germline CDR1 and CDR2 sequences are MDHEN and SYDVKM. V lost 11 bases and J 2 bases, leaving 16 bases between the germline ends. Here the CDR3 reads CASYWGVGNQPQHF. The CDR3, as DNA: TGTGCCTCTTACTGGGGGGTCGGCAATCAGCCCCAGCATTTT.

The DNA of the CDR3 is TGCAGCGTTGCACAGGGCCTTGCTAACTATGGCTACACCTTC. Its protein product is CSVAQGLANYGYTF. V usage is TRBV29-1 and J usage is TRBJ1-2; a weak D match, TRBD1 (6 bases). V was shortened by 4 bases and J by 0 bases, with 12 bases between the two germline ends. This CDR3 contains 14 residues. From germline, CDR1 is SQVTM and CDR2 ANQGSEA.

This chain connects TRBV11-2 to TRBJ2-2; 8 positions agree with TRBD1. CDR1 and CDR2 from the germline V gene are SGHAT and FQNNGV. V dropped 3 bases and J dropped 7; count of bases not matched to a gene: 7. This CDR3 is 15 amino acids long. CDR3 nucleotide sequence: TGTGCCAGCAGCTTCACAGGGGGAATTATCGGGGAGCTGTTTTTT. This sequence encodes CASSFTGGIIGELFF.